In its sample, the clone carrying this T cell receptor (beta chain) was seen a few times. Its cognate antigen is unknown. This CDR3 contains 14 residues. V shed 1 base and J 6 bases; nucleotides not matched to a gene: 5. Germline lookup yields CDR1 SGHNT and CDR2 YYREEE (reference sequence). This specimen belongs to a study of CD8 T cells in ankylosing spondylitis. General study results and limits: Disease-linked clones, CD8+, were relatively rare in peripheral blood. Roughly eight highly homologous variants formed a TCR beta motif that appeared characteristic of ankylosing spondylitis blood. Significant enrichment of disease-linked clones was reportedly seen in matched ankylosing spondylitis synovial fluid.

Quantitative 5'-RACE with molecular barcodes produced the TCR beta libraries. TCRdb reanalysed the 5' RACE reads using MiXCR and keeps one entry per CDR3 protein. This table holds around 490,000 distinct CDR3 sequences, approximately 5.3% found once. The sequencing input was blood, either unsorted or a sorted T cell fraction (not recorded which). The source of this sequence is a male donor with ankylosing spondylitis. V usage is TRBV5-4 and J usage is TRBJ2-7, with 9 bases identical to TRBD2. CDR3: CASSLFSGRTEQYF. In nucleotides, the CDR3 is TGTGCCAGCAGCTTGTTTAGCGGGAGAACCGAGCAGTACTTC.